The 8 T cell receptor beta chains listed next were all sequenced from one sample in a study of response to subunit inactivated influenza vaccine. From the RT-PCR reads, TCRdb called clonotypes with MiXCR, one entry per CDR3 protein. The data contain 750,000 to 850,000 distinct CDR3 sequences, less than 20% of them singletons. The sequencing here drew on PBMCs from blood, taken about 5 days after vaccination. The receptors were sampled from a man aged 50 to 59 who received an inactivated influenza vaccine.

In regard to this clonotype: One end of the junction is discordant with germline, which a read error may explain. The CDR3 DNA reads TGCAGTGCCAGGGACATCACAGATACGAAGTATTTT. Amino acids: CSARDITDTKYF. The gene calls are TRBV20-1 and TRBJ2-3; a possible D gene is TRBD1 (6 bases). The CDR3 extends over 12 amino acids. In germline, CDR1 is DFQATT, CDR2 SNEGSKA (reference sequence).

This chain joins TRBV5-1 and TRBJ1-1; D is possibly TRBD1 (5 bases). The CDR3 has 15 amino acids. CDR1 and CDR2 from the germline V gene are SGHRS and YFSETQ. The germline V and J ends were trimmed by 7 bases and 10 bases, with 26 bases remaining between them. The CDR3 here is CASRPRAPAGFGAFF. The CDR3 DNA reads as TGCGCCAGCCGACCTAGGGCCCCAGCAGGGTTCGGAGCTTTCTTT.

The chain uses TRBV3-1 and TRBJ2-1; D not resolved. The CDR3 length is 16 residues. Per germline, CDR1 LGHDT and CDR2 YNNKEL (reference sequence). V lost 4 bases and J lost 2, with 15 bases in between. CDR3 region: CASSLGQRAAYNEQFF. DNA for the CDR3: TGTGCCAGCAGCCTAGGTCAAAGGGCGGCCTACAATGAGCAGTTCTTC.

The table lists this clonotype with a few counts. CDR3 DNA: TGTGCCAGCGGGGGTAGGGTAGATACGCAGTATTTT. Its translation: CASGGRVDTQYF. The genes are TRBV12-3 or TRBV12-4 and TRBJ2-3; either TRBD1 or TRBD2 may fit D (5 bases each). CDR3 size: 12 residues. The V gene lost 8 bases and the J gene lost 5 bases, with 11 bases spanning the gap.

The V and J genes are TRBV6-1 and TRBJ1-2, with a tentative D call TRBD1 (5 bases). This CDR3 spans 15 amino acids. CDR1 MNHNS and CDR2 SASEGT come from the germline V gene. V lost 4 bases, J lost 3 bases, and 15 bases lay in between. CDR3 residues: CASSGTIGTDYGYTF. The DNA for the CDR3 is TGTGCCAGCAGTGGGACCATCGGGACGGACTATGGCTACACCTTC.

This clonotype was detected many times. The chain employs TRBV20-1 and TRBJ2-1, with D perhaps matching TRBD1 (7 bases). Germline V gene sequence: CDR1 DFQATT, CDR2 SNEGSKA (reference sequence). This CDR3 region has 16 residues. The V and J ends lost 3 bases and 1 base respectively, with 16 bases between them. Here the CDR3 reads CSASGGTAGSYNEQFF. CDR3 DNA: TGCAGTGCTAGTGGGGGGACAGCCGGTTCCTACAATGAGCAGTTCTTC.

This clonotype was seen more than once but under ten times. The CDR3 spells CASSPVPGFYEQYF. In nucleotides, the CDR3 is TGTGCCAGCAGTCCGGTTCCAGGGTTCTACGAGCAGTACTTC. The chain uses TRBV6-1 and TRBJ2-7; possibly TRBD1 for D (5 bases). The CDR3 runs 14 residues. V was shortened by 5 bases and J by 3 bases, with 14 bases between the two germline ends. Germline CDR1 is MNHNS and CDR2 is SASEGT.

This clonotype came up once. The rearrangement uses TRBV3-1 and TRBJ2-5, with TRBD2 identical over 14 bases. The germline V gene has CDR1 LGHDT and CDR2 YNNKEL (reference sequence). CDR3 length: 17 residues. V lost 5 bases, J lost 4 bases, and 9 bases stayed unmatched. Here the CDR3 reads CASSDGLAGGGGETQYF. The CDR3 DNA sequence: TGTGCCAGCAGCGACGGACTAGCGGGAGGAGGAGGAGAGACCCAGTACTTC.